This TCR beta chain was profiled in a study of blood T cell repertoires in COVID-19 (dated by TCRdb to 2019 to 2021). Study-level background: Collaborator samples came from the United States, Italy and Spain and covered acute and convalescent phases of COVID-19. The prospective study material was composed of cDNA or gDNA derived from T cells, B-cell-depleted T cells, or PBMCs. Subjects who had been exposed to COVID-19, were actively infected with it, or had recovered from it provided the deeply sampled blood TCRbeta repertoires that made up the dataset. The repertoires were made available in a free public database intended to serve as a resource for research on the immune response to SARS-CoV-2. Samples were obtained from the ongoing ImmuneRACE study (first 160 participants) and from 1,000 to 1,500 subjects provided by 6 global collaborators. Sample metadata almost always included a de-identified subject ID, COVID-19 status, age in years and sex. Where available, HLA class I and class II types were taken from metadata supplied by the sample provider and were not determined by assay-based typing.

The collaborating institutions used their own protocols to collect whole blood in K2EDTA tubes. For TCRbeta analysis, collaborators shipped samples in one of three forms: frozen whole blood, isolated PBMCs, or DNA extracted from either of those sample types. CDR3 length: 17 amino acids, cysteine to phenylalanine. The CDR3 DNA has 51 bases and is translated from base 1. As encoded in the germline V gene, CDR1 is SGDLS while CDR2 is YYNGEE. Germline trimming: 4 bases from V, 8 bases from J; junction bases outside gene matches: 16. With regard to this clone: Its binding antigen is unknown. One base away there is no much larger clone; base qualities are not given.

TCRbeta CDR3 regions were amplified from genomic DNA by means of the immunoSEQ Assay, a bias-controlled multiplex PCR. Per the source publication's procedure: Nucleated cell counts per sample were estimated from amplification of reference gene primers within the assay. To quantify the absolute abundance of each unique TCRbeta CDR3 rearrangement, sequence reads were collapsed and filtered. For each sample, productive Simpson clonality was calculated as the square root of Simpson's diversity index across productive rearrangements. TCRdb's version of the immuneACCESS table is confined to in-frame rearrangements and falls short of the full clone set. An unresolved V gene accounts for under half of the shortfall where checked; the remainder is of unknown origin. V and J calls and clone size are copied from that table; D and trimming were computed from the DNA. The sample records approximately 100,000 clones, 85% to 90% of which are singletons. The ten largest clones capture about 18% of the sample.

What the authors observed across the whole study: The amount of clinical and demographic metadata varied by source and participant and was provided uncurated.

This TCR came from a human donor with acute or convalescent COVID-19. The donor label of this sample is uncertain. The specimen was peripheral blood. The chain couples TRBV9 to TRBJ2-1, and TRBD2 matches 9 of the central bases. The CDR3 has the sequence CASSPHQGLAGSYEQFF. The sequence in DNA is TGTGCCAGCAGCCCCCACCAGGGGCTAGCGGGATCGTATGAGCAGTTCTTC.